Listed below are T cell receptor beta chains from one sample, sequenced in a study of monozygotic twins with inflammatory bowel disease. Using the 5' RACE reads, TCRdb records one entry per CDR3 protein without DNA. The sample has roughly 90,000 distinct CDR3 sequences. The specimen sequenced was blood. These receptors were collected from a human donor with ulcerative colitis or Crohn's disease, or a healthy co-twin of an affected twin (not recorded which). Each CDR3 is given with its conserved first and last residue. The order of the fields is V gene, J gene, CDR3 protein.

TRBV10-3	TRBJ2-3	CAISASGGISTDTQYF
TRBV5-1	TRBJ2-1	CASSPTGSNNEQFF
TRBV5-1	TRBJ2-5	CASSSSGGPQETQYF
TRBV10-3	TRBJ2-5	CAIRGEVQETQYF
TRBV14	TRBJ1-1	CASSQVRGRAFF
TRBV5-1	TRBJ2-4	CASSVRTGADIQYF
TRBV12-3/TRBV12-4	TRBJ1-5	CASSHAQRDQPQHF
TRBV5-1	TRBJ2-2	CASSSGQGAGELFF
TRBV6-1	TRBJ1-2	CASSPPGIGGDGYTF
TRBV12-3/TRBV12-4	TRBJ2-3	CASHPRGVAGDTQYF
TRBV13	TRBJ2-3	CASSSTPDQTDTQYF
TRBV18	TRBJ2-1	CASSLAGADEQFF
TRBV5-1	TRBJ2-3	CASSWEQGADTQYF
TRBV3-1	TRBJ1-1	CASSQDRDRESEAFF
TRBV7-8	TRBJ2-1	CASSLDGDYNEQFF
TRBV29-1	TRBJ1-3	CSVSKDSSGNTIYF
TRBV10-3	TRBJ2-7	CAITGGGGSSYEQYF
TRBV6-2/TRBV6-3	TRBJ2-1	CASSYGPLLAGGPGQFF
TRBV2	TRBJ1-6	CATTPGTGGPPLHF
TRBV27	TRBJ2-2	CASSFRAQATNTGELFF
TRBV10-3	TRBJ2-5	CATAGISGGVETQYF
TRBV6-1	TRBJ1-1	CASRDSLTEAFF
TRBV5-1	TRBJ1-1	CASSLEGLNTEDFF
TRBV7-9	TRBJ2-7	CATSRNTEQYF
TRBV4-2	TRBJ1-2	CASSQDPGTGGGTF
TRBV18	TRBJ2-1	CASSPRGQPYNEQFF
TRBV20-1	TRBJ1-4	CSAKQGPGDEKLFF
TRBV5-1	TRBJ1-2	CASSSWTANYGYTF
TRBV5-1	TRBJ2-1	CASSLAFDEQFF
TRBV7-8	TRBJ2-7	CASSEDRGYEQYF
TRBV24-1	TRBJ2-2	CATAAGRNTGELFF
TRBV29-1	TRBJ1-1	CSVAGGLHTEAFF